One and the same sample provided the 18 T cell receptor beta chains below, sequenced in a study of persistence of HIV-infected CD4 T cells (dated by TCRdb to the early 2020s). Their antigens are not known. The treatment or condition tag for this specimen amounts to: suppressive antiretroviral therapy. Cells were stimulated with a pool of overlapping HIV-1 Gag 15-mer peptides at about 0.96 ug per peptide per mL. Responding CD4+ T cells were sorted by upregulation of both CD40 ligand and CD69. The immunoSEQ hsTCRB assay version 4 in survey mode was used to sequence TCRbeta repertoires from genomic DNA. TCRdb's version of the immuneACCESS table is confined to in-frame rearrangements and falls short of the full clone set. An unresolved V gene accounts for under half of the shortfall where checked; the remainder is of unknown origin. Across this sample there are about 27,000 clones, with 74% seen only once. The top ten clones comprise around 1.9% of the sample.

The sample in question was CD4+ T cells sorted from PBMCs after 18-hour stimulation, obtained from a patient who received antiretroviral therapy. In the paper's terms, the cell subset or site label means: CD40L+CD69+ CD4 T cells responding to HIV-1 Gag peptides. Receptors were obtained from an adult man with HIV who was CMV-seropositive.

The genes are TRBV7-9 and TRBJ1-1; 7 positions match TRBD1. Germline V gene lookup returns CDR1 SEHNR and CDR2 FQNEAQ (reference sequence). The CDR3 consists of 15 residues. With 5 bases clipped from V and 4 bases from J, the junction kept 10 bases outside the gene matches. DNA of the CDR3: TGTGCCAGCAGCCCCCAGACAGGGTACGGCACTGAAGCTTTCTTT. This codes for CASSPQTGYGTEAFF. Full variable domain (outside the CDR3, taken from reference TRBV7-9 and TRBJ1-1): DTGVSQNPRHKITKRGQNVTFRCDPISEHNRLYWYRQTLGQGPEFLTYFQNEAQLEKSRLLSDRFSAERPKGSFSTLEIQRTEQGDSAMYLCASSPQTGYGTEAFFGQGTRLTVV.

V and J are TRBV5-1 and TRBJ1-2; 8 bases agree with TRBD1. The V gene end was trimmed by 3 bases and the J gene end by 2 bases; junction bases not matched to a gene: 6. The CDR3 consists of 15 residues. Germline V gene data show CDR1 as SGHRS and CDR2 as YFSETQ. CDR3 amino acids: CASSWGDRPNYGYTF. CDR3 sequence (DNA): TGCGCCAGCAGCTGGGGGGACAGGCCAAACTATGGCTACACCTTC.

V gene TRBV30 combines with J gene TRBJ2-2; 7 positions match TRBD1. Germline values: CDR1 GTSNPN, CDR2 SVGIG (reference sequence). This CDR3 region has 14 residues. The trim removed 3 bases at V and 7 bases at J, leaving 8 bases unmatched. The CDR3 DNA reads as TGTGCCTGGAGGCGAGGACAGGTGGTCGGGGAGCTGTTTTTT. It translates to CAWRRGQVVGELFF.

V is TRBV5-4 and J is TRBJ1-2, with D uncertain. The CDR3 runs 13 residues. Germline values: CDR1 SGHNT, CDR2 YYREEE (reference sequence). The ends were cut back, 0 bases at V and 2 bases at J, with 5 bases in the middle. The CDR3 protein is CASSLEGNYGYTF. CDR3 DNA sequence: TGTGCCAGCAGCTTGGAGGGCAACTATGGCTACACCTTC.

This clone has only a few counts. This CDR3 is CASSLVINSNQPQHF. The CDR3 coding sequence is TGTGCCAGCAGCTTAGTTATTAATAGCAATCAGCCCCAGCATTTT. The V and J genes are TRBV7-2 and TRBJ1-5; D is uncertain. The germline V and J ends were trimmed by 1 base and 0 bases, with 7 bases remaining between them. This CDR3 has 15 amino acids. The germline gives CDR1 SGHTA, CDR2 FQGNSA.

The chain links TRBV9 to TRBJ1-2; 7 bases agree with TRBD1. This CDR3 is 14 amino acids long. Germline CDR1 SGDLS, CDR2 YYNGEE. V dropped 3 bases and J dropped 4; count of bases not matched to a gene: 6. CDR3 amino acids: CASSGPTGLYGYTF. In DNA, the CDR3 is TGTGCCAGCAGCGGCCCGACAGGGCTCTATGGCTACACCTTC.

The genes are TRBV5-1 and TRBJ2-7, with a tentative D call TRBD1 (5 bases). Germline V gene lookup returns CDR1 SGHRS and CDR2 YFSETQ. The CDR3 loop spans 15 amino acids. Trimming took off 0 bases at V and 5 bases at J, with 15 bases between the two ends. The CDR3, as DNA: TGCGCCAGCAGCTTGGAAGGGGCAGGGCTCCACGAGCAGTACTTC. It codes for CASSLEGAGLHEQYF.

The CDR3 sequence: CASSPEMSDTQYF. The CDR3, as DNA: TGTGCCAGCTCACCGGAGATGTCAGATACGCAGTATTTT. The rearrangement joins TRBV18 to TRBJ2-3; D is unresolved. Germline lookup yields CDR1 KGHSH and CDR2 LQKENI. Trimming took 3 bases from V and 4 from J, leaving 8 bases between them. This CDR3 is 13 amino acids long.

The CDR3 bases are TGTGCCAGCAGCCCTACTAGGACCCTGGGCACCGGGGAGCTGTTTTTT. It is translated as CASSPTRTLGTGELFF. The chain couples TRBV6-2 or TRBV6-3 to TRBJ2-2, with D perhaps TRBD2 (5 bases). Trimming shortened V by 6 bases and J by 4 bases, and 18 bases separated the two germline ends. The CDR3 has 16 residues. Germline V gives CDR1 MNHEY, CDR2 SVGEGT.

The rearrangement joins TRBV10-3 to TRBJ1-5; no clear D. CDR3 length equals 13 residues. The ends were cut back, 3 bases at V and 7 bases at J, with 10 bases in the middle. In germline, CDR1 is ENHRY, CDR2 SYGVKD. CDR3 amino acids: CAISETREQPQHF. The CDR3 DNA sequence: TGTGCCATCAGTGAAACGAGGGAACAGCCCCAGCATTTT.

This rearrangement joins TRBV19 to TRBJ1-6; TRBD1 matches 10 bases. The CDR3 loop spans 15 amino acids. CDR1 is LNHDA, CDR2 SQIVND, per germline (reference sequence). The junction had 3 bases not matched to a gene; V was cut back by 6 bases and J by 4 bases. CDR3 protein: CASRGTGAYNSPLHF. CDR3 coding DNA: TGTGCCAGTAGAGGGACAGGGGCGTATAATTCACCCCTCCACTTT.

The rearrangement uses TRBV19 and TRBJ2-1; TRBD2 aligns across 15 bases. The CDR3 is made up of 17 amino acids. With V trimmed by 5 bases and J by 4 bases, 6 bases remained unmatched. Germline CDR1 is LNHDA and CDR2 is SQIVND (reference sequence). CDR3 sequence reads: CASSPGTSGGPYNEQFF. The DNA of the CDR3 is TGTGCCAGTAGTCCCGGGACTAGCGGGGGGCCATACAATGAGCAGTTCTTC.

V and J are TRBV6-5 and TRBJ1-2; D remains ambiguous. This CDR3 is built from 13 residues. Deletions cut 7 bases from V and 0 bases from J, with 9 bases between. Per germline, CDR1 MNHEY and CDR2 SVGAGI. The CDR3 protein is CASMDLANYGYTF. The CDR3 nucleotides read TGTGCCAGCATGGACTTAGCTAACTATGGCTACACCTTC.

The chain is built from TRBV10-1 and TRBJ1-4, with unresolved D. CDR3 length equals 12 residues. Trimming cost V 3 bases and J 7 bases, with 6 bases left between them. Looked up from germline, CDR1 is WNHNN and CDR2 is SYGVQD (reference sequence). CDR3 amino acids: CASSEGGEKLFF. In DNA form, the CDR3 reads TGCGCCAGCAGTGAAGGAGGTGAAAAACTGTTTTTT.

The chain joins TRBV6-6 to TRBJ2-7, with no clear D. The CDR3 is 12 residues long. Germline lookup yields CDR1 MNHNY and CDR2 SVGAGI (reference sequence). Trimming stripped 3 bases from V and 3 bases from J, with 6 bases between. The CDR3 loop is CASSYRSYEQYF. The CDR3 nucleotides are TGTGCCAGCAGTTATCGGAGCTACGAGCAGTACTTC.

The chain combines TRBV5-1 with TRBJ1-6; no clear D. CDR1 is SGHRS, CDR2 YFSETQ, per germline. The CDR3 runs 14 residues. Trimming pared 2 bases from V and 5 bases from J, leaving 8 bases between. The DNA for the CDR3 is TGCGCCAGCAGCTTCGGAGTTAATAATTCACCCCTCCACTTT. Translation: CASSFGVNNSPLHF.

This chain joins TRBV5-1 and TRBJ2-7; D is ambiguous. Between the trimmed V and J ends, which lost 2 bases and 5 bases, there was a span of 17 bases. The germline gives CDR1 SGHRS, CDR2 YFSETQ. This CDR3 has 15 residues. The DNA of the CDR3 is TGCGCCAGCAGCTTTCTCGGCGGAGCGAACGACGAGCAGTACTTC. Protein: CASSFLGGANDEQYF.

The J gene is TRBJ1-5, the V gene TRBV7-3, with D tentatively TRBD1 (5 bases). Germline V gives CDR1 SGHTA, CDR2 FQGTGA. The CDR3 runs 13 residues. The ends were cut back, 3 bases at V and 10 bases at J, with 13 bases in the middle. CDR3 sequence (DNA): TGTGCCAGCAGCTTGGGGGACGGCGGCCCCCAGCATTTT. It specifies CASSLGDGGPQHF.